One and the same sample provided the 16 T cell receptor beta chains below, sequenced in a study. TCRdb used MiXCR to reprocess the RT-PCR reads, holding one entry per CDR3 protein. The data contain almost 700,000 distinct CDR3 sequences, approximately 15% of them singletons. Source material: memory CD4+ T cells from blood. These receptors originate from a female donor in good health, serving as a healthy control.

This clonotype has at least ten counts. This rearrangement joins TRBV20-1 to TRBJ2-5; the match to TRBD2 covers 7 bases. In germline, CDR1 is DFQATT, CDR2 SNEGSKA (reference sequence). J gave up 5 bases and V 3 bases, and 6 bases lay outside the gene matches. This CDR3 comprises 13 residues. CDR3 protein: CSASMGGGETQYF. The CDR3 region has the DNA TGCAGTGCTAGTATGGGGGGGGGGGAGACCCAGTACTTC.

A word on this clonotype: A read error is possible here, since a much larger clone lies one base away. This rearrangement joins TRBV7-2 to TRBJ2-1; tentatively, D is TRBD2 (5 bases). The CDR3 runs 14 residues. CDR1 and CDR2 from the germline V gene are SGHTA and FQGNSA. The CDR3 DNA reads TGTGCCCGGCTCGGTGGTGGGAGTCACGATGAGCAGTTGTTC. The encoded protein is CARLGGGSHDEQLF.

V gene TRBV5-1 combines with J gene TRBJ2-7, with 14 bases that match TRBD2. CDR1 and CDR2 (germline): SGHRS, YFSETQ. The CDR3 sequence is 15 residues long. V gave up 4 bases and J gave up 5 bases; unmatched junction bases: 5. The CDR3 coding sequence is TGCGCCAGCAGCGGGGGGACTAGCGGGAGCCACGAGCAGTACTTC. Its protein is CASSGGTSGSHEQYF. Looking up the rest from reference TRBV5-1 and TRBJ2-7 gives the full variable domain: KAGVTQTPRYLIKTRGQQVTLSCSPISGHRSVSWYQQTPGQGLQFLFEYFSETQRNKGNFPGRFSGRQFSNSRSEMNVSTLELGDSALYLCASSGGTSGSHEQYFGPGTRLTVT.

This clonotype was observed a handful of times. The V call is TRBV12-3 or TRBV12-4, the J call TRBJ2-6, with 7 nucleotides matching TRBD2. V shed 3 bases and J 2 bases; nucleotides not matched to a gene: 4. The CDR3 is 16 amino acids. CDR3 sequence reads: CASSFEAGAGANVLTF. The CDR3 region has the DNA TGTGCCAGCAGTTTCGAGGCGGGAGCTGGGGCCAACGTCCTGACTTTC.

This clonotype was counted a few times. This chain links TRBV27 with TRBJ1-5; D gene unclear. Germline CDR1 is MNHEY and CDR2 is SMNVEV (reference sequence). CDR3 length: 15 residues. Trimming took 2 bases from V and 3 from J, leaving 11 bases between them. CDR3 nucleotides: TGTGCCAGCAGTTTAGGGAGGTCAGACAATCAGCCCCAGCATTTT. Translated: CASSLGRSDNQPQHF.

The V gene is TRBV5-8, the J gene TRBJ1-5; 9 bases fit TRBD1. V shed 3 bases, J shed 9 bases, and the junction held 10 bases outside the gene matches. The V gene's germline CDR1 is SGHTS and CDR2 YDEGEE. The CDR3 totals 15 residues. CDR3 in amino acids: CASSWDRDDIWPQHF. The CDR3, as DNA: TGTGCCAGCAGCTGGGACAGGGATGACATATGGCCCCAGCATTTT.

This clonotype was counted a few times. The chain carries TRBV7-9 and TRBJ2-1; 7 nucleotides align to TRBD2. Germline CDR1 is SEHNR and CDR2 is FQNEAQ (reference sequence). CDR3 length: 16 residues. The trim removed 5 bases at V and 6 bases at J, leaving 13 bases unmatched. The DNA of the CDR3 is TGTGCCAGCAGCATCTCTAGCGGAGGGCTTCGCAATGAGCAGTTCTTC. It specifies CASSISSGGLRNEQFF.

This clonotype came up many times. The chain has TRBV12-3 or TRBV12-4 and TRBJ2-7, with 9 nucleotides matching TRBD1. CDR3 length: 16 residues. V was clipped by 5 bases and J by 5 bases; unmatched bases: 13. The CDR3 sequence: CASSLGIGTGWDEQYF. Here the CDR3 DNA reads TGTGCCAGCAGTCTGGGGATCGGGACAGGGTGGGACGAGCAGTACTTC.

This clonotype was detected many times. The rearrangement links TRBV15 to TRBJ1-5; 7 nucleotides agree with TRBD1. Trimming took 2 bases from V and 2 from J; bases not matched to a gene: 3. The CDR3 is 15 residues long. The germline V gene has CDR1 LNHNV and CDR2 YYDKDF (reference sequence). CDR3 coding DNA: TGTGCCACCAGCAGAACAGGGGCTGGCAATCAGCCCCAGCATTTT. Translated: CATSRTGAGNQPQHF.

The chain joins TRBV5-6 to TRBJ2-7; D may be TRBD2 (5 bases). The CDR3 spans 15 residues. CDR1 is SGHDT, CDR2 YYEEEE, per germline. V was trimmed by 5 bases and J by 0 bases, leaving 15 bases between them. The CDR3 DNA is TGTGCCAGCAGTCAAGGATGGGAGAGCTCCTACGAGCAGTACTTC. It codes for CASSQGWESSYEQYF.

The sample holds many counts of this clonotype. The genes are TRBV27 and TRBJ2-7; D perhaps matches TRBD2 (6 bases). Germline loops: CDR1 MNHEY, CDR2 SMNVEV (reference sequence). The ends were cut back, 6 bases at V and 1 base at J, with 13 bases in the middle. The CDR3 is 14 amino acids. The CDR3 DNA follows: TGTGCCAGCAGGCCGCGTAGCGGATCCTACGAGCAGTACTTC. This sequence encodes CASRPRSGSYEQYF.

This clonotype was picked up many times. This rearrangement joins TRBV29-1 to TRBJ1-1, with D maybe TRBD1 (6 bases). Germline V gives CDR1 SQVTM, CDR2 ANQGSEA. V shed 7 bases and J shed 1 base, with 10 bases lying between them. The CDR3 spans 12 residues. DNA of the CDR3: TGCAGCGGCGGACAGTGGAACACTGAAGCTTTCTTT. Protein: CSGGQWNTEAFF.

The chain is built from TRBV4-1 and TRBJ1-1; D not resolved. The CDR3 is made up of 16 amino acids. CDR1 and CDR2 from the germline V gene are MGHRA and YSYEKL. The V gene lost 4 bases and the J gene lost 4 bases, with 19 bases spanning the gap. The CDR3 here is CASSRIRQAEGTEAFF. CDR3 in DNA: TGCGCCAGCAGCCGCATTCGGCAGGCTGAGGGCACTGAAGCTTTCTTT.

This clonotype has a handful of counts. The chain has TRBV28 and TRBJ2-1, with 10 bases aligning to TRBD2. Trimming removed 8 bases from V and 8 bases from J; junction bases left unmatched: 24. This CDR3 spans 19 amino acids. Germline CDR1 reads MDHEN; CDR2 reads SYDVKM. The CDR3 loop reads CASPPGLAGVKGWGDEQFF. In nucleotides, the CDR3 is TGTGCCAGCCCCCCGGGGCTAGCGGGAGTGAAGGGGTGGGGTGATGAGCAGTTCTTC.

Written as DNA, the CDR3 is TGTGCCAGCAGCCCGTCGGCCTTTAGCACAGATACGCAGTATTTT. Protein product: CASSPSAFSTDTQYF. The chain links TRBV9 to TRBJ2-3; D is ambiguous. The CDR3 loop spans 15 amino acids. Germline-derived CDR1 and CDR2 are SGDLS and YYNGEE. V lost 4 bases and J lost 0, with 12 bases in between.

This clonotype has a handful of counts. V usage is TRBV6-5 and J usage is TRBJ1-5; no reliable D call. Trimming removed 4 bases at V and 0 bases at J, with 7 bases between. This CDR3 is 14 amino acids long. Germline assignment: CDR1 MNHEY and CDR2 SVGAGI. CDR3 in amino acids: CASSFTGSNQPQHF. In DNA, the CDR3 is TGTGCCAGCAGTTTCACGGGTAGCAATCAGCCCCAGCATTTT.